The present T cell receptor beta chain was sequenced within a study of regulatory T cells in long-lasting Graves disease. Germline lookup yields CDR1 LNHDA and CDR2 SQIVND (reference sequence). This CDR3 region has 18 residues. This clonotype has more than one count but fewer than ten. Its ends do not fully match the called genes, so a read error is possible. TCR beta libraries were built with iRepertoire HTBI primers and Arm-PCR of CDR3 regions. MiXCR, run by TCRdb on the multiplex PCR reads, gives a single entry per CDR3 protein. The sample has 350,000 to 500,000 distinct CDR3 sequences, 14% seen once. Time point of the sample: newly diagnosed GD, antithyroid drugs for less than 3 months. TCR sequences were obtained from RNA taken from PBMCs. This sample was also put to use in a study of T cells in Graves' hyperthyroidism and ophthalmopathy.

This TCR came from a woman aged 50 to 60 with Graves disease. This chain connects TRBV19 to TRBJ2-6, with D possibly TRBD2 on 5 matching bases. The sample consisted of peripheral blood mononuclear cells (PBMCs), taken at new diagnosis, from a patient treated with antithyroid drugs. CDR3 DNA sequence: TGTGCCACTAGTGGTCTCCCCGGGGTCGGGACTGGGGCCAACGTCCTGACTTTC. Protein sequence: CATSGLPGVGTGANVLTF.